The text below deals with one T cell receptor beta chain. The antigen remains undetermined. Per germline, CDR1 MNHEY and CDR2 SMNVEV (reference sequence). V lost 5 bases to trimming and J lost 8 bases, with 15 bases between them. The CDR3 extends over 14 amino acids. This table comes from immunoSEQ multiplex PCR, and its TCRdb copy is limited to in-frame clones, with some not included. Of about 5,900 clones in the sample, around two thirds were seen once. This specimen comes from a study of CD8 T cell repertoires and HIV-1 epitope variants. Study information: T cells were stimulated with Twenty-five Gag and Nef peptides separately. The baseline condition was 1M T cells left uncultured.

Sample: cultured CD8+ T cells derived from PBMCs. This chain uses TRBV27 with TRBJ1-4; TRBD1 might be the D (6 bases). The sequence came from a male donor with HIV. The CDR3 is CASSPPGQREKLFF. The CDR3 DNA sequence: TGTGCCAGCAGTCCTCCCGGACAGCGGGAAAAACTGTTTTTT.